What follows are 4 T cell receptor beta chains derived from one specimen sequenced in a study of T cell repertoires in cytomegalovirus infection. These receptors lack a known antigen. TCRdb re-called the reads with MiXCR, one entry per CDR3 protein. The sample has around 500,000 distinct CDR3 sequences, about 39% seen once. This specimen consisted of cultured PBMCs, obtained from culture after CMV antigen stimulation. These receptor sequences come from a human donor in good health (CMV status not recorded). Some clones in this sample may be carry-over from other donors' samples.

V and J are TRBV6-1 and TRBJ2-5, with D unresolved. Germline V gene sequence: CDR1 MNHNS, CDR2 SASEGT. The CDR3 totals 14 residues. Trimming cost V 5 bases and J 1 base, with 11 bases left between them. The CDR3 sequence: CASSYANSQETQYF. In DNA form, the CDR3 reads TGTGCCAGCAGTTACGCCAACTCCCAAGAGACCCAGTACTTC.

This clonotype was observed once. The chain recombines TRBV6-1 with TRBJ1-4, with TRBD1 as a possible D gene (5 bases). Trimming took off 4 bases at V and 5 bases at J, with 14 bases between the two ends. The CDR3 is 15 residues long. Per the germline V gene, CDR1 is MNHNS and CDR2 is SASEGT. CDR3 amino acids: CASSGGAGINEKLFF. The DNA of the CDR3 is TGTGCCAGCAGTGGGGGAGCAGGGATAAATGAAAAACTGTTTTTT.

V is TRBV6-2 or TRBV6-3 and J is TRBJ2-3; no definite D call. Between the trimmed V and J ends, which lost 4 bases and 7 bases, there was a span of 12 bases. The V gene's germline CDR1 is MNHEY and CDR2 SVGEGT. CDR3 size: 13 residues. The chain's CDR3 is CASSFAARYTQYF. The CDR3 DNA reads as TGTGCCAGCAGTTTTGCGGCTCGTTATACGCAGTATTTT.

The chain recombines TRBV7-2 with TRBJ1-3; D remains ambiguous. The CDR3 contains 15 residues. V shed 1 base and J shed 1 base, with 8 bases lying between them. Germline V lookup: CDR1 SGHTA, CDR2 FQGNSA. CDR3 region: CASSLGDGSGNTIYF. DNA for the CDR3: TGTGCCAGCAGCTTAGGGGATGGTTCTGGAAACACCATATATTTT.